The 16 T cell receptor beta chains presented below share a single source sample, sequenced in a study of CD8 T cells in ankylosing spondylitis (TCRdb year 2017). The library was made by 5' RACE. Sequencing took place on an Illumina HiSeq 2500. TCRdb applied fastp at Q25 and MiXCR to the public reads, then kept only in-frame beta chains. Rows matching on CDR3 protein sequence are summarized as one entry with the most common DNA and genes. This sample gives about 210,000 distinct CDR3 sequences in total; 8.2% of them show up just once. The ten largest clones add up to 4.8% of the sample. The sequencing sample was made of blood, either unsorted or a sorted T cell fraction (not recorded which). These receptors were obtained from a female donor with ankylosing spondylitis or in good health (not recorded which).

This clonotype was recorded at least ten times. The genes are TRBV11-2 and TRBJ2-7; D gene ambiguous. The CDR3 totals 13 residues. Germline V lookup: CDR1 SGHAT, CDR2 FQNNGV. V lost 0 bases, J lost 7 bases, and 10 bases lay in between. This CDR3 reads CASSLEGSREQYF. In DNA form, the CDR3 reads TGTGCCAGCAGCTTAGAGGGGTCCAGGGAGCAGTACTTC.

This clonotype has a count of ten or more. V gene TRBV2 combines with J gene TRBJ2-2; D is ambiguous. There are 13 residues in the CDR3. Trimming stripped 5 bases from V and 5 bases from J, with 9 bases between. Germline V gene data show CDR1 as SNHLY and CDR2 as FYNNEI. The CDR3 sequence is CASSRTPTGELFF. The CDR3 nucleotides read TGTGCCAGCAGTAGGACCCCAACCGGGGAGCTGTTTTTT.

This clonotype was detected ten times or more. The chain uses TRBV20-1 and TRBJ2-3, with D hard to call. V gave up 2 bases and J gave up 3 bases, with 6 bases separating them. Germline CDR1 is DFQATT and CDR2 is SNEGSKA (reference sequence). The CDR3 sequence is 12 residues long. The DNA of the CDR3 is TGCAGTGCTAGAAATGGGACAGATACGCAGTATTTT. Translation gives CSARNGTDTQYF.

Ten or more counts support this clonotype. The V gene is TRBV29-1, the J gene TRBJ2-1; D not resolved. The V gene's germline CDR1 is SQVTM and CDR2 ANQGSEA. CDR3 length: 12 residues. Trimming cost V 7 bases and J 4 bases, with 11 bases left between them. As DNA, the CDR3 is TGCAGCGGGGCGAGACAATACAATGAGCAGTTCTTC. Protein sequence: CSGARQYNEQFF.

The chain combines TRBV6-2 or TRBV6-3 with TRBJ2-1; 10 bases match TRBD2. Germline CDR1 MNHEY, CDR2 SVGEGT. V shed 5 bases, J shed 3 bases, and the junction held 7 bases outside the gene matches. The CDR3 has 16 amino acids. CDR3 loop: CASSPTTSGNYNEQFF. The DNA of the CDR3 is TGTGCCAGCAGTCCGACCACTAGCGGGAACTACAATGAGCAGTTCTTC.

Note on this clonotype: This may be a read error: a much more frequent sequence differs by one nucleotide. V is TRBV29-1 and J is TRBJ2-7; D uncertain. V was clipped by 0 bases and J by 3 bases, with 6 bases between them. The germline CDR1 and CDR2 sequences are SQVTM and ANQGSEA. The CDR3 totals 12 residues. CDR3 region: CSVEEGHYEQYF. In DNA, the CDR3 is TGCAGCGTTGAAGAAGGGCACTACGAGCAGTACTTC.

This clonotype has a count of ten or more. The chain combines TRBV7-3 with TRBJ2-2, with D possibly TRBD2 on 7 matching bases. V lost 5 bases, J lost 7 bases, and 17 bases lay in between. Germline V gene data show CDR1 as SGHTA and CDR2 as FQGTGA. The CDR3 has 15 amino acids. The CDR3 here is CASSLARGAGGELFF. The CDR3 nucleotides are TGTGCCAGCAGCCTCGCCCGGGGGGCGGGCGGGGAGCTGTTTTTT.

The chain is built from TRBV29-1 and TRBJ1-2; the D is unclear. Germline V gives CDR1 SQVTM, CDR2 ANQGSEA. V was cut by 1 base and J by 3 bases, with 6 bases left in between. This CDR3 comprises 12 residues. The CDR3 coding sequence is TGCAGCGTTGAAGTGGAAGACTATGGCTACACCTTC. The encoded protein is CSVEVEDYGYTF. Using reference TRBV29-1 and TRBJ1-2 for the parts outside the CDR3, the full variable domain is SAVISQKPSRDICQRGTSLTIQCQVDSQVTMMFWYRQQPGQSLTLIATANQGSEATYESGFVIDKFPISRPNLTFSTLTVSNMSPEDSSIYLCSVEVEDYGYTFGSGTRLTVV.

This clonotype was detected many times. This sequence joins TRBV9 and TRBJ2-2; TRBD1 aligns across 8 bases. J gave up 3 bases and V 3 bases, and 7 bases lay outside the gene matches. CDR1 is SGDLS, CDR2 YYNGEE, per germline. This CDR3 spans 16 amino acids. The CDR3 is CASSGPGQGDTGELFF. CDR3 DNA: TGTGCCAGCAGCGGGCCCGGACAGGGAGACACCGGGGAGCTGTTTTTT.

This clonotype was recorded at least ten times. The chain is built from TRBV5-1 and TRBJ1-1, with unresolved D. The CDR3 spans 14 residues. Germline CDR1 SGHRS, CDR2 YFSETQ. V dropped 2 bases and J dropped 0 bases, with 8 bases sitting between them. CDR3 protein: CASSFSGMNTEAFF. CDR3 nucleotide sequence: TGCGCCAGCAGCTTTTCGGGGATGAACACTGAAGCTTTCTTT.

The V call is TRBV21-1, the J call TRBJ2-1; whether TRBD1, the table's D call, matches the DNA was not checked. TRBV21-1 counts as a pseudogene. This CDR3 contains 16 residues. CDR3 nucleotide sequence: TGTGTCAGCAGCAAGAACAGGGGGAGGGATCGGGATGAGCAGTTCTTC. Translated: CVSSKNRGRDRDEQFF.

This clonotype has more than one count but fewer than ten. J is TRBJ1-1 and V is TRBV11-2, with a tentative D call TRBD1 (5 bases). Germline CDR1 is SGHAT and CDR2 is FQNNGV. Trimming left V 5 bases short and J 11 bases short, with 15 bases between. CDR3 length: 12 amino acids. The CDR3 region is CASSLGTVRAFF. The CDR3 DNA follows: TGTGCCAGCAGCCTAGGGACGGTTCGGGCTTTCTTT.

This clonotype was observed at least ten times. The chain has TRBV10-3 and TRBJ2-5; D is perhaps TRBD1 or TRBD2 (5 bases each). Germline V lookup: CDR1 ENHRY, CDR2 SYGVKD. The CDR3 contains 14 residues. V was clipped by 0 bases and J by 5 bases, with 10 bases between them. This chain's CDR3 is CAISESRDLETQYF. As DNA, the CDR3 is TGTGCCATCAGTGAGTCAAGGGACCTCGAGACCCAGTACTTC.

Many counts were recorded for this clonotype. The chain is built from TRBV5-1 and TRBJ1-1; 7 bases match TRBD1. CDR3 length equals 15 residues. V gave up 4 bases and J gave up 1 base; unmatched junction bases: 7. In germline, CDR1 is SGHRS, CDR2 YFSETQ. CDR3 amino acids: CASSGGGGRNTEAFF. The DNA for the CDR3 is TGCGCCAGCAGCGGCGGAGGGGGCAGGAACACTGAAGCTTTCTTT.

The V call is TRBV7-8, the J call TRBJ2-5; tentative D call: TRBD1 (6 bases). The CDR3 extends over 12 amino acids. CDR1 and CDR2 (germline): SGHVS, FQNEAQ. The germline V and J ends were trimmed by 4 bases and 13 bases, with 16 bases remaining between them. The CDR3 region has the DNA TGTGCCAGCAGCTCCCAGGGGCCCCGCGGGTACTTC. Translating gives CASSSQGPRGYF.

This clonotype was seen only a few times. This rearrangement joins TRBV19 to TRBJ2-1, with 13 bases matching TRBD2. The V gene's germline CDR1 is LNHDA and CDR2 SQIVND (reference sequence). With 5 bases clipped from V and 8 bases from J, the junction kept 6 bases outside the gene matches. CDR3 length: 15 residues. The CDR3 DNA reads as TGTGCCAGTAGTTCTACTAGCGGGAGGGCCTATGAGCAGTTCTTC. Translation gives CASSSTSGRAYEQFF.